A single sample is the source of the 5 T cell receptor beta chains below, sequenced in a study of T cells in Graves' hyperthyroidism and ophthalmopathy (dated 2019 in TCRdb). The library was generated by multiplex PCR. Sequencing was carried out with an Illumina HiSeq 2000. Amplification of TCR beta CDR3 regions was carried out from RNA transcripts. The TCR CDR3 was subjected to a first round of RT-PCR using the HTBI primer set and the Qiagen OneStep RT-PCR kit. TCRdb passed the public sequencing reads through fastp at Q25 and MiXCR, retaining productive beta sequences. Rows matching on CDR3 protein sequence are summarized as one entry with the most common DNA and genes. In all, the sample holds about 210,000 distinct CDR3 sequences, and 17% of those were seen once. The ten largest clones represent approximately 50% of the sample. Sequenced sample: blood. The source is a man aged 45-60 years with Graves' hyperthyroidism.

There are many counts of this clonotype. V is TRBV20-1 and J is TRBJ1-4, with D uncertain. V lost 3 bases and J 1 base, leaving 12 bases between the germline ends. The CDR3 covers 15 residues. Germline V gives CDR1 DFQATT, CDR2 SNEGSKA (reference sequence). The CDR3 loop reads CSARPGSVTNEKLFF. CDR3 coding DNA: TGCAGTGCTAGGCCGGGTTCTGTAACTAATGAAAAACTGTTTTTT.

This clonotype was counted between two and nine times. CDR3 DNA: TGCGCCAGCAGTCGAACAGGGGGCTCTGAAGCTTTCTTT. Translating it yields CASSRTGGSEAFF. The chain has TRBV10-1 and TRBJ1-1, with 9 bases aligning to TRBD1. The CDR3 spans 13 residues. The germline V gene encodes CDR1 WNHNN and CDR2 SYGVQD (reference sequence). V dropped 5 bases and J dropped 6; count of bases not matched to a gene: 4.

The genes are TRBV20-1 and TRBJ2-1; 8 bases are a match to TRBD2. Germline V gives CDR1 DFQATT, CDR2 SNEGSKA (reference sequence). The J segment lost 10 bases and the V segment lost 1 base, leaving 12 bases of the junction unmatched. This CDR3 spans 15 amino acids. The CDR3: CSARGGGRIWGEQFF. DNA for the CDR3: TGCAGTGCTAGAGGGGGCGGGAGGATTTGGGGGGAGCAGTTCTTC.

With respect to this clonotype: This may be a read error, as it is one base from a much larger clone. The J gene is TRBJ2-3, the V gene TRBV5-1; no clear D. CDR1 and CDR2 from the germline V gene are SGHRS and YFSETQ. The CDR3 sequence is 15 residues long. Trimming shortened V by 4 bases and J by 2 bases, and 14 bases separated the two germline ends. Here the CDR3 DNA reads TGCGCCAGCAGCCGACACGGAGACGTCACAGATACGCAGTATTTT. It encodes CASSRHGDVTDTQYF.

Ten or more counts support this clonotype. The V gene is TRBV24-1, the J gene TRBJ1-4; D may be TRBD1 (5 bases). Germline assignment: CDR1 KGHDR and CDR2 SFDVKD. The V end lost 3 bases, the J end lost 0 bases, and 10 bases lay between the germline ends. CDR3 length: 16 residues. CDR3 region: CATSDGAAATNEKLFF. The CDR3 DNA reads TGTGCCACCAGTGATGGGGCCGCGGCAACTAATGAAAAACTGTTTTTT.